This T cell receptor (beta chain) was captured in a study of PD-L1 blockade in urothelial cancer (dated by TCRdb to 2017 to 2019). Describing the broader study: Every patient began therapy in about 2014 and was given atezolizumab 1,200 mg intravenously every 3 weeks. Whole exome sequencing and RNA sequencing of pretreatment tumors were performed alongside TCR sequencing in the same patients. About 90% of the roughly 30 patients were males with bladder-origin urothelial cancer, and about 65% of the 29 reported a prior smoking history. Durable clinical benefit was achieved by nine patients but not by the remaining 20. Somatic, immune and clinical correlates of response to PD-L1 blockade with atezolizumab in urothelial cancer were the focus of an exploratory multi-omic analysis. Blood samples were analyzed 3 weeks after the start of treatment (second dose) and 6 weeks after the start of treatment. TCR sequencing covered pretreatment tumor samples and matched, serially collected peripheral blood taken before and after atezolizumab treatment. Durable clinical benefit was defined as a progression-free survival longer than 6 months, and TCR features were additionally tested against progression-free survival and overall survival. An ECOG performance status of 0 or 1 was recorded for the patients, and 0 to 3 prior chemotherapy regimens had been received by the patients. Just over 28 patients had pretreatment blood TCR-seq, some 24 had at least one posttreatment blood collection, and some 24 had tumor TCR-seq. Blood samples yielded a median of around 150,000 T cells and tens of thousands of unique TCRs, with median clonality 0.080. The full study reports these points: Greater expansion of tumor-associated TCR clones in peripheral blood 3 weeks after the start of treatment was observed in patients with durable benefit (n of about 24, p = 0.022). Improved progression-free and overall survival was found to be associated with pretreatment peripheral blood TCR clonality below the median. Because the sample size was small (n ≈ 27) and many exploratory analyses were performed, the results are intended to be hypothesis-generating.

Regarding this clone: Its cognate antigen has yet to be identified. Per-nucleotide qualities are absent, and no much larger clonotype sits a single base away.

The cohort comprised roughly 30 patients with locally advanced or metastatic urothelial carcinoma treated at Memorial Sloan Kettering on a trial protocol. Peripheral blood mononuclear cells were collected pretreatment and during treatment, at between 1 and 8 total time points per patient. The Qiagen DNeasy Blood extraction kit was used to purify genomic DNA from total PBMCs and tumor samples. Collected pretreatment and during treatment, PBMCs were isolated and stored as previously described. Cut back by 5 bases and 0 bases, the V and J ends lie 8 bases apart. Per the germline V gene, SGHVS is the CDR1 and FQNEAQ is the CDR2. Including the terminal cysteine and phenylalanine, the CDR3 comprises 14 residues. Only the CDR3 DNA is retained, 42 bases long and in frame from the first base. To estimate absolute template abundance from read counts, synthetic TCR analog templates were spiked into each PCR. Using the immunoSEQ assay, TCRbeta CDR3 regions were amplified from genomic DNA with bias-controlled V and J gene primers. Sequencing of rearranged TCRbeta segments was done at approximately 20X coverage. Concerning the study's data processing: Sequencing errors were corrected by clustering and CDR3s were annotated against IMGT to assign V, D and J genes. Downstream analyses used only productive TCRbeta rearrangements and left out out-of-frame or stop-codon sequences. Clonality was calculated as one minus the Shannon entropy normalized by the log of the number of unique productive sequences. Clones differing between time points or between blood and tumor were identified by Fisher's exact test with Benjamini-Hochberg correction at adjusted p below 0.01. TCRdb re-hosts the immuneACCESS table, in-frame sequences only. Its copies lack some clones; in the studies checked, an unresolved V gene accounts for under half of them, and the cause for the rest is not known. The V and J calls and clone size are taken from that table; D and trimming were inferred from the DNA. Counted in this sample were tens of thousands of clones; about 89% of them appeared once. The top ten constitute about 1.9% of the sample.

This specimen consisted of PBMCs, obtained around atezolizumab (anti-PD-L1) treatment. The TCR originated in a man aged 60-69 years with urothelial cancer. The sequence is built from TRBV7-8 and TRBJ1-3; a confident D gene designation cannot be given. CDR3 sequence: CASSPGFSGNTIYF. DNA sequence: TGTGCCAGCAGCCCAGGCTTCTCTGGAAACACCATATATTTT.